This T cell receptor beta chain came from a study of blood T cell repertoires in COVID-19. Across the study: The samples span acute and convalescent COVID-19 from the United States, Italy and Spain. PBMCs, B-cell-depleted T cells, or T cells provided the cDNA or gDNA that made up the material.

Authors' methods: Scientists estimated how many nucleated cells there were by amplifying reference gene primers. Repertoires were generated with immunoSEQ multiplex PCR, while TCRdb's copy carries only in-frame clones and drops some. V, J and clone size are those of that table, while D and trimming were read from the DNA. The data hold approximately 150,000 clones, with 88% observed a single time. The trim removed 3 bases at V and 7 bases at J, leaving 3 bases unmatched. This CDR3 region has 13 residues. CDR1 ENHRY and CDR2 SYGVKD come from the germline V gene. Sequencing was done on a sample of peripheral blood. V and J are TRBV10-3 and TRBJ2-1, with 7 bases fitting TRBD1. The sequence came from a man in his 70s with acute or convalescent COVID-19. The CDR3 loop is CAISDRQGNEQFF. As DNA, the CDR3 is TGTGCCATCAGTGATAGACAGGGTAATGAGCAGTTCTTC.